These 15 T cell receptor beta chains originate from one sample sequenced in a study of T cells in Graves' hyperthyroidism and ophthalmopathy. Amplified regions were TCR beta CDR3 sequences from RNA transcripts. RT-PCR in the first round (using the HTBI primer set) targeted the TCR CDR3. A single record per CDR3 protein comes from TCRdb applying MiXCR to the multiplex PCR reads. In the table there are about 640,000 distinct CDR3 sequences, about 14% of which are singletons. What was sequenced was blood. All receptors come from a woman between 50 and 59 years old with Graves' ophthalmopathy.

V gene TRBV3-1 combines with J gene TRBJ2-1, with 7 nucleotides matching TRBD2. The CDR3 contains 18 residues. CDR1 is LGHDT, CDR2 YNNKEL, per germline (reference sequence). The junction had 9 bases not matched to a gene; V was cut back by 0 bases and J by 1 base. The CDR3 is CASSQDRLVLASYNEQFF. Here the CDR3 DNA reads TGTGCCAGCAGCCAAGATCGCTTGGTACTAGCGTCCTACAATGAGCAGTTCTTC.

The table lists this clonotype with many counts. CDR3 bases: TGCAGTGCTCGACTAGCGGGAGTGTACGAGCAGTACTTC. Encoded protein: CSARLAGVYEQYF. The gene calls are TRBV20-1 and TRBJ2-7, with 12 bases aligning to TRBD2. Germline assignment: CDR1 DFQATT and CDR2 SNEGSKA (reference sequence). J lost 4 bases, V lost 5 bases, and 3 bases had no gene match. The CDR3 length is 13 residues.

This chain connects TRBV27 to TRBJ2-7; D gene uncertain. V shed 5 bases and J shed 0 bases, with 11 bases lying between them. Germline lookup yields CDR1 MNHEY and CDR2 SMNVEV (reference sequence). The CDR3 spans 14 residues. The CDR3 region is CASSTLPISYEQYF. CDR3 coding DNA: TGTGCCAGCAGTACACTACCCATCTCCTACGAGCAGTACTTC.

On this clonotype itself: A read error may be the cause here, since a much bigger clone is one base away. This chain joins TRBV19 and TRBJ1-1; 8 positions agree with TRBD1. The CDR3 covers 15 residues. The ends lost 7 bases at V and 4 bases at J; junction bases unmatched: 11. The germline CDR1 and CDR2 sequences are LNHDA and SQIVND (reference sequence). CDR3 region: CASKPDRGVGTEAFF. In DNA form, the CDR3 reads TGTGCCAGTAAACCTGACAGGGGTGTAGGCACTGAAGCTTTCTTT.

Many counts were recorded for this clonotype. The V gene is TRBV7-9, the J gene TRBJ2-1; 9 bases agree with TRBD2. J was trimmed by 6 bases and V by 5 bases; bases with no gene match: 8. Per the germline V gene, CDR1 is SEHNR and CDR2 is FQNEAQ (reference sequence). CDR3 length: 15 residues. CDR3 protein: CASSPPGLALNEQFF. The CDR3 DNA is TGTGCCAGCAGCCCCCCGGGACTAGCCCTCAATGAGCAGTTCTTC.

This clonotype was observed at least ten times. V and J are TRBV27 and TRBJ2-5; 11 bases fit TRBD2. The CDR3 totals 17 residues. Germline CDR1 MNHEY, CDR2 SMNVEV (reference sequence). After removal of 0 bases from V and 6 bases from J, the junction contained 9 bases not matched to a gene. The CDR3 spells CASSLSKLAGVLKTQYF. The DNA of the CDR3 is TGTGCCAGCAGTTTATCGAAACTAGCGGGAGTTTTAAAGACCCAGTACTTC.

The sample holds many counts of this clonotype. The V call is TRBV11-2, the J call TRBJ2-3; D remains ambiguous. From germline, CDR1 is SGHAT and CDR2 FQNNGV. There are 10 residues in the CDR3. With 4 bases removed from V and 8 bases from J, the gap between germline ends came to 4 bases. For the CDR3, the DNA is TGTGCCAGCAGCTCCTCTACGCAGTATTTT. This gives the protein CASSSSTQYF.

This clonotype was seen many times. This chain uses TRBV9 with TRBJ1-1; a weak D match, TRBD1 (5 bases). CDR3 length: 14 amino acids. The germline V and J ends were trimmed by 2 bases and 3 bases, with 11 bases remaining between them. Germline values: CDR1 SGDLS, CDR2 YYNGEE. The CDR3 sequence: CASSVRPGDTEAFF. The DNA for the CDR3 is TGTGCCAGCAGCGTTAGGCCGGGGGACACTGAAGCTTTCTTT.

This clonotype has a count of ten or more. The rearrangement links TRBV6-1 to TRBJ2-3; TRBD1 or TRBD2 may be the D gene (5 bases each). The germline V gene encodes CDR1 MNHNS and CDR2 SASEGT. V was pared by 8 bases and J by 0 bases, with 15 bases between. CDR3 length equals 15 residues. The CDR3 region is CASGKTRQSTDTQYF. In DNA form, the CDR3 reads TGTGCCAGCGGTAAAACTAGACAGAGCACAGATACGCAGTATTTT.

This clonotype showed up many times. The genes are TRBV12-3 or TRBV12-4 and TRBJ2-3; D uncertain. The CDR3 has 11 amino acids. V gave up 5 bases and J gave up 9 bases, with 9 bases separating them. The CDR3 coding sequence is TGTGCCAGCAGTCGTATTACAACGCAGTATTTT. This translates into CASSRITTQYF.

This clonotype was counted many times. The chain couples TRBV3-1 to TRBJ2-1; D gene ambiguous. In germline, CDR1 is LGHDT, CDR2 YNNKEL (reference sequence). The V gene lost 2 bases and the J gene lost 7 bases, with 9 bases spanning the gap. The CDR3 has 13 amino acids. The CDR3 nucleotides read TGTGCCAGCAGCCAATATAGAGTGAATGAGCAGTTCTTC. This translates into CASSQYRVNEQFF.

V gene TRBV4-1 combines with J gene TRBJ2-7; D might be TRBD1 (5 bases). Deletions cut 1 base from V and 2 bases from J, with 12 bases between. CDR1 is MGHRA, CDR2 YSYEKL, per germline. The CDR3 totals 15 residues. CDR3 nucleotide sequence: TGCGCCAGCAGCCAAGCCAGGGCAGGGACCTACGAGCAGTACTTC. This gives the protein CASSQARAGTYEQYF.

This clonotype showed up many times. The V call is TRBV5-1, the J call TRBJ2-1; D gene ambiguous. The CDR3 is made up of 15 amino acids. V was shortened by 1 base and J by 0 bases, with 8 bases between the two germline ends. CDR1 is SGHRS and CDR2 is YFSETQ in the germline V gene. The CDR3 loop is CASSLRISSYNEQFF. DNA of the CDR3: TGCGCCAGCAGCTTGCGGATTAGCTCCTACAATGAGCAGTTCTTC.

This clonotype has ten or more counts. This sequence joins TRBV20-1 and TRBJ2-5; 7 bases fit TRBD1. With 6 bases clipped from V and 2 bases from J, the junction kept 9 bases outside the gene matches. This CDR3 is built from 14 residues. Germline lookup yields CDR1 DFQATT and CDR2 SNEGSKA (reference sequence). Here the CDR3 DNA reads TGCAGTGCCAACCCGGACAGGCGACAAGAGACCCAGTACTTC. It yields the protein CSANPDRRQETQYF.

As regards this clonotype: A much larger clone lies one base from this, so it may be a read error. The chain joins TRBV5-1 to TRBJ2-7; 8 bases map to TRBD1. In germline, CDR1 is SGHRS, CDR2 YFSETQ. Trimming removed 4 bases from V and 5 bases from J; junction bases left unmatched: 8. This CDR3 region has 14 residues. The CDR3 is CASSNQGQDHEQYF. The CDR3 bases are TGCGCCAGCAGCAACCAGGGACAGGACCACGAGCAGTACTTC.